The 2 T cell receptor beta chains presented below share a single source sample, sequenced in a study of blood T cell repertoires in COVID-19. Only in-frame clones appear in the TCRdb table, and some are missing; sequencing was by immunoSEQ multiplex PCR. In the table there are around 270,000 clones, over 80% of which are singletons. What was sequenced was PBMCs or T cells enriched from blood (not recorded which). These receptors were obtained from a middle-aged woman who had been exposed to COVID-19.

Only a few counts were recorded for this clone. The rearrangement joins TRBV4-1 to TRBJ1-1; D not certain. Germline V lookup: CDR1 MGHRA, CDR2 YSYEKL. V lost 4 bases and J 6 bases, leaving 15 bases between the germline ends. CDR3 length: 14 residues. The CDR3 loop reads CASSPERGNAEAFF. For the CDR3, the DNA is TGCGCCAGCAGCCCCGAGCGAGGGAATGCTGAAGCTTTCTTT.

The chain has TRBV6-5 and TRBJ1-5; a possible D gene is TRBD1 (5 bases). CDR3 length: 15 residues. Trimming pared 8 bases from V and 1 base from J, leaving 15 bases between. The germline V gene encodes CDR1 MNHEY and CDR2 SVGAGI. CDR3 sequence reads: CASLRAGGSNQPQHF. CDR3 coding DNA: TGTGCCAGCTTAAGGGCGGGGGGAAGCAATCAGCCCCAGCATTTT.